This T cell receptor beta chain was documented in a study of T cells in Graves' hyperthyroidism and ophthalmopathy. Overall study findings and caveats: Most thyroid clonotypes expanded above 0.001 appeared in blood too.

Germline V gene data show CDR1 as SEHNR and CDR2 as FQNEAQ (reference sequence). V lost 2 bases and J lost 6, with 11 bases in between. The CDR3 consists of 14 residues. TCR beta CDR3 regions were amplified from RNA transcripts. During a first-round RT-PCR of the TCR CDR3, the HTBI primer set was used. TCRdb re-called the multiplex PCR reads through MiXCR, storing one row per CDR3 protein. The table includes about 610,000 distinct CDR3 sequences, roughly 15% detected once. A few counts support this clonotype. Its antigen remains unidentified. The chain combines TRBV7-9 with TRBJ2-1; D possibly corresponds to TRBD2 (6 bases). The sequencing input was blood. The TCR sequence derives from a woman aged 35 to 49 with Graves' ophthalmopathy. The CDR3 region is CASSLMETSNEQFF. The DNA of the CDR3 is TGTGCCAGCAGCTTAATGGAGACTAGCAATGAGCAGTTCTTC.